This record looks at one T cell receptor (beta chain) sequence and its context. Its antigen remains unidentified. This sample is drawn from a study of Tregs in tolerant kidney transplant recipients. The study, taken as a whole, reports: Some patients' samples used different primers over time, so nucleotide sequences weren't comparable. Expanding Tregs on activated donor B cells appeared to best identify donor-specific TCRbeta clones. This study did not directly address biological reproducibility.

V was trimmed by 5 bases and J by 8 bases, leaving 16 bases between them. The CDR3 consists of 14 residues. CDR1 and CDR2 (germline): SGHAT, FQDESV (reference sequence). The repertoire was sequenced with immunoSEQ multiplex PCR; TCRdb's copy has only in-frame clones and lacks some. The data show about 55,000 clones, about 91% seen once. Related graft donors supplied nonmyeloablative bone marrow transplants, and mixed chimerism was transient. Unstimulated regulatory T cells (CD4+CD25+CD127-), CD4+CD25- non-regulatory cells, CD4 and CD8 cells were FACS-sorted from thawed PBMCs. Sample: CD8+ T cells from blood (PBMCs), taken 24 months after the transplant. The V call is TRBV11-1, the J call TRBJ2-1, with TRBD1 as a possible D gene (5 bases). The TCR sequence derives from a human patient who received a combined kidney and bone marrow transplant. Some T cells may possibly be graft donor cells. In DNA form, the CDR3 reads TGTGCCAGCAGCAGCCCCTCAGGGAACGATGAGCAGTTCTTC. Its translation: CASSSPSGNDEQFF.